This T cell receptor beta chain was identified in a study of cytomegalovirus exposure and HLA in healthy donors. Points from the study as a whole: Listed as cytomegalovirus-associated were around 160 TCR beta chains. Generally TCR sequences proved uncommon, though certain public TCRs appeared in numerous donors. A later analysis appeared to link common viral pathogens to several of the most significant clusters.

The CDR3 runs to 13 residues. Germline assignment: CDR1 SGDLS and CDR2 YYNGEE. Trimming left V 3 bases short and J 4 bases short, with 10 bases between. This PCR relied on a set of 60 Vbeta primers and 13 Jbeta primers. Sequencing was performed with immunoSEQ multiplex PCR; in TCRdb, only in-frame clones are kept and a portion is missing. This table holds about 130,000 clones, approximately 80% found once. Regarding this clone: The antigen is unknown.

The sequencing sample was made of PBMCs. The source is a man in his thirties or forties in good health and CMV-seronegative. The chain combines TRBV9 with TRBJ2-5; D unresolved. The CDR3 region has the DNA TGTGCCAGCAGCGGAGATCCTCCAGAGACCCAGTACTTC. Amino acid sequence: CASSGDPPETQYF.